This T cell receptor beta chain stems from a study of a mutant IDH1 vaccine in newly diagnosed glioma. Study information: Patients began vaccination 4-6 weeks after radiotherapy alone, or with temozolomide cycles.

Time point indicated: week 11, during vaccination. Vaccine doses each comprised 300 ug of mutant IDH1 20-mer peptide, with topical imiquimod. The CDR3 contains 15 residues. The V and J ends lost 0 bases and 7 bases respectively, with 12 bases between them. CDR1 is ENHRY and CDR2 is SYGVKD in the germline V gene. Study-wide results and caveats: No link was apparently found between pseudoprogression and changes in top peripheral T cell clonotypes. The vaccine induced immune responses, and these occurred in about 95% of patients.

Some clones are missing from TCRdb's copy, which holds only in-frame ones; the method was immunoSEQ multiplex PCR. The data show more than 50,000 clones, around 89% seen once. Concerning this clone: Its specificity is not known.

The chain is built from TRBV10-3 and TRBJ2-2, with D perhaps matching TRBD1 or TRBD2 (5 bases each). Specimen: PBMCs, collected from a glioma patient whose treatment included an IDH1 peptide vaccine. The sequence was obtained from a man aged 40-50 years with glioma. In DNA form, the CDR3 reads TGTGCCATCAGTGAGTCGGGGGTGCTTGTCGGGGAGCTGTTTTTT. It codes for CAISESGVLVGELFF.